This T cell receptor (beta chain) came from a study of OX40 agonist ivuxolimab in advanced cancers. Study background: Patients were infused with ivuxolimab every 2 weeks at 0.01 to 10 mg/kg.

Here immunoSEQ multiplex PCR was the method, and the copy in TCRdb shows in-frame clones only, minus some. Of around 66,000 clones listed, roughly 80% are singletons. Overall study results and limits: Relative to CD4+, CD8+ T cells held more expanded clones on average. The antigen specificity of the peripheral T cells (those that were expanded) was not determined. Certain nonresponders additionally had low normalized T-cell clonal expansion.

Germline values: CDR1 SGHNT, CDR2 YYREEE (reference sequence). V was clipped by 2 bases and J by 5 bases; unmatched bases: 4. This CDR3 has 14 residues. As for this clone: Its matching antigen is unknown.

This sequence was found in an adult with an advanced solid tumor such as melanoma, head and neck, liver or kidney cancer. The J gene is TRBJ2-7, the V gene TRBV5-4; TRBD1 matches at 10 bases. Specimen: CD4+ or CD8+ T cells sorted from blood, collected in a trial of the OX40 agonist ivuxolimab. CDR3 protein: CASSFRDRGDEQYF. The CDR3, as DNA: TGTGCCAGCAGCTTCCGGGACAGGGGAGACGAGCAGTACTTC.